This TCR beta chain is drawn from a study of blood T cell repertoires in COVID-19. About the research overall: Samples of COVID-19 (acute and convalescent) were obtained from the United States, Italy and Spain. Sample material is recorded as cDNA or gDNA derived from T cells, B-cell-depleted T cells, or PBMCs.

As processed by the authors: Nucleated cell counts were estimated from reference gene primer amplification. Generated by immunoSEQ multiplex PCR, the TCRdb table keeps only in-frame clones and is missing some. V and J calls and clone size are copied from that table; D and trimming were computed from the DNA. The table shows fewer than 65,000 clones, with around 85% occurring only once. Germline CDR1 is SGHDT and CDR2 is YYEEEE. Trimming removed 3 bases from V and 4 bases from J, with 16 bases in between. This CDR3 is 15 amino acids long. The chain has TRBV5-6 and TRBJ1-1; tentative D call: TRBD1 (5 bases). Specimen: peripheral blood. This TCR came from a man aged 60-69 years with acute or convalescent COVID-19. CDR3: CASSWGGGVGTEAFF. CDR3 nucleotides: TGTGCCAGCAGCTGGGGCGGAGGGGTCGGCACTGAAGCTTTCTTT.